This TCR beta chain originates from a study of T cells in localized non-small cell lung cancer. Study-level results: Peak T cell clonality was found in uninvolved adjacent lung, exceeding tumor. Analysis by sequencing included only one tumor region, so heterogeneity remains possible. Those with higher blood T cell density had longer overall survival. Across samples, adjacent lung featured a median around 57 of the top 100 tumor clones.

Only in-frame clones appear in the TCRdb table, and some are missing; sequencing was by immunoSEQ multiplex PCR. The sample has 65,000 to 95,000 clones; around three quarters are singletons. On this clone itself: What it recognizes is unknown.

In germline, CDR1 is SGHTA, CDR2 FQGNSA. Trimming pared 1 base from V and 6 bases from J, leaving 17 bases between. The CDR3 runs to 16 residues. The sample was PBMCs, taken before any cancer treatment. The V call is TRBV7-2, the J call TRBJ2-3, with D hard to call. The clonotype was recovered from a man between 40 and 70 years old with stage II squamous cell lung carcinoma. The DNA of the CDR3 is TGTGCCAGCAGCTTAGGTTTCTCGAGATTTGTTGATACGCAGTATTTT. Amino acids: CASSLGFSRFVDTQYF.